This T cell receptor beta chain was captured by sequencing in a study of T cells after yellow fever vaccination. General observations from the study: Reappearing after the booster were most of the clones from primary vaccination (96% CD4, 88% CD8). The study noted that FACS-sorted repertoires could contain abundant clonotypes contaminating from the bulk population.

TCRdb reprocessed the 5' RACE reads with MiXCR, giving one entry per CDR3 protein. The profile shows around 590,000 distinct CDR3 sequences, over 9% of them singletons. There are 11 residues in the CDR3. Germline V lookup: CDR1 DFQATT, CDR2 SNEGSKA (reference sequence). V was clipped by 5 bases and J by 11 bases, with 14 bases between them. This clonotype was counted between two and nine times. What it binds is not known. This receptor was obtained from a young man who received the YFV17D yellow fever vaccine. Here the sequenced sample was PBMCs, taken on the day of the yellow fever booster vaccination. This chain links TRBV20-1 with TRBJ2-3; no clear D. Here the CDR3 DNA reads TGCAGTGCTTCTGCCTGGCAGATGCAGTATTTT. Encoded protein: CSASAWQMQYF.